What follows are 5 T cell receptor beta chains derived from one specimen sequenced in a study of STAT5B mutations in CD4+ large granular lymphocyte leukemia. The data were produced by immunoSEQ multiplex PCR, yet TCRdb's version contains in-frame clones alone and is incomplete. The data hold some 32,000 clones, with about 85% observed a single time. Material: CD4+ T cells from blood buffy coats. Every receptor here comes from a human donor in good health.

This sequence joins TRBV6-1 and TRBJ2-3; 7 nucleotides agree with TRBD1. The CDR3 has 15 amino acids. In germline, CDR1 is MNHNS, CDR2 SASEGT. J gave up 4 bases and V 5 bases, and 9 bases lay outside the gene matches. CDR3 in amino acids: CASSLQGTHADTQYF. CDR3 nucleotide sequence: TGTGCCAGCAGTTTACAGGGGACCCACGCAGATACGCAGTATTTT.

The chain recombines TRBV5-5 with TRBJ2-3; D call uncertain. Germline V CDR1 and CDR2: SGHKS, YYEKEE (reference sequence). V lost 4 bases to trimming and J lost 4 bases, with 13 bases between them. The CDR3 contains 14 residues. The CDR3 region is CASSKGPPPDTQYF. The CDR3 DNA sequence: TGTGCCAGCAGCAAGGGCCCCCCGCCAGATACGCAGTATTTT.

The CDR3: CASSLVPGDYEQYF. In DNA, the CDR3 is TGCGCCAGCAGCTTGGTCCCGGGAGACTACGAGCAGTACTTC. This chain uses TRBV5-1 with TRBJ2-7; weak D call: TRBD2 (6 bases). Germline loops: CDR1 SGHRS, CDR2 YFSETQ. Trimming removed 0 bases from V and 3 bases from J, with 10 bases in between. This CDR3 comprises 14 residues.

The gene calls are TRBV7-8 and TRBJ2-7; D remains unclear. The ends were cut back, 2 bases at V and 2 bases at J, with 16 bases in the middle. CDR3 length equals 16 residues. The V gene's germline CDR1 is SGHVS and CDR2 FQNEAQ. CDR3 in DNA: TGTGCCAGCAGCTTATCTCTTGGGGTAATCACCTACGAGCAGTACTTC. Its translation is CASSLSLGVITYEQYF.

This clone was counted once. V gene TRBV6-1 combines with J gene TRBJ2-1; 9 nucleotides align to TRBD2. This CDR3 is built from 17 residues. The germline V gene has CDR1 MNHNS and CDR2 SASEGT. Losses at the gene ends were 4 bases for V and 5 bases for J; bases not matched to a gene: 12. CDR3 protein: CASSGQQGLAGNNEQFF. CDR3 coding DNA: TGTGCCAGCAGTGGCCAGCAGGGTCTAGCGGGGAACAATGAGCAGTTCTTC.